These T cell receptor beta chains were read from a single sample in a study of blood T cell repertoires in COVID-19. Assay used: immunoSEQ multiplex PCR; TCRdb lists only in-frame clones, some missing. The table has 70,000 or so clones, 75% to 90% seen once. Sequencing was carried out using peripheral blood. The source of these receptors is a woman of 80 years or more with active COVID-19. Both conserved end residues are part of each CDR3. Fields, in order: J gene, V gene, clone size, D gene, CDR3 protein, CDR3 DNA. The D gene is left open where the match is weak. Clone size is given for some rows only: seen once, a few or many times, or a class if the clone is expanded.

j_call: TRBJ1-2; v_call: TRBV4-3; clone_size: .; d_call: .; cdr3_aa: CASSQVGGYGYTF; cdr3_nt: TGCGCCAGCAGCCAAGTGGGGGGCTATGGCTACACCTTC
j_call: TRBJ2-1; v_call: TRBV10-3; clone_size: .; d_call: TRBD2; cdr3_aa: CAISEMAGGHDSNEQFF; cdr3_nt: TGTGCCATCAGCGAGATGGCGGGAGGGCATGATTCCAATGAGCAGTTCTTC
j_call: TRBJ1-5; v_call: TRBV28; clone_size: .; d_call: .; cdr3_aa: CASSPGGSNQPQHF; cdr3_nt: TGTGCCAGCAGTCCGGGGGGGAGCAATCAGCCCCAGCATTTT
j_call: TRBJ1-6; v_call: TRBV7-9; clone_size: .; d_call: .; cdr3_aa: CASSLRDILRSPLHF; cdr3_nt: TGTGCCAGCAGCCTCCGGGACATTCTTCGTTCACCCCTCCACTTT
j_call: TRBJ2-1; v_call: TRBV6-6; clone_size: .; d_call: TRBD1; cdr3_aa: CASSYAGTGERWEQFF; cdr3_nt: TGTGCCAGCAGTTACGCCGGGACAGGGGAGAGGTGGGAGCAGTTCTTC
j_call: TRBJ1-6; v_call: TRBV5-1; clone_size: .; d_call: .; cdr3_aa: CASRPETYNSPLHF; cdr3_nt: TGCGCCAGCAGGCCGGAGACCTATAATTCACCCCTCCACTTT
j_call: TRBJ2-7; v_call: TRBV6-5; clone_size: .; d_call: .; cdr3_aa: CASSSEGRYLYEQYF; cdr3_nt: TGTGCCAGCAGTTCGGAGGGGAGGTATTTATACGAGCAGTACTTC
j_call: TRBJ2-7; v_call: TRBV18; clone_size: .; d_call: TRBD1; cdr3_aa: CASSPSRDRPREQYF; cdr3_nt: TGTGCCAGCTCACCGTCCCGGGACAGGCCTAGGGAGCAGTACTTC
j_call: TRBJ2-3; v_call: TRBV7-2; clone_size: once; d_call: .; cdr3_aa: CASSLNSRGSTDTQYF; cdr3_nt: TGTGCCAGCAGCTTAAACTCGCGGGGCAGCACAGATACGCAGTATTTT
j_call: TRBJ2-6; v_call: TRBV10-3; clone_size: .; d_call: TRBD1; cdr3_aa: CAIRPGQGVSGANVLTF; cdr3_nt: TGTGCCATCAGGCCGGGACAGGGAGTCTCTGGGGCCAACGTCCTGACTTTC
j_call: TRBJ1-2; v_call: TRBV7-9; clone_size: .; d_call: TRBD1; cdr3_aa: CASSPSTGTGSLRYGYTF; cdr3_nt: TGTGCCAGCAGCCCCAGTACCGGGACAGGCAGTTTGCGCTATGGCTACACCTTC
j_call: TRBJ2-4; v_call: TRBV4-1; clone_size: .; d_call: TRBD2; cdr3_aa: CASSQDLWTSVGNIQYF; cdr3_nt: TGCGCCAGCAGCCAAGATCTCTGGACTAGCGTCGGAAACATTCAGTACTTC
j_call: TRBJ1-1; v_call: TRBV30; clone_size: once; d_call: .; cdr3_aa: CAWSVRAQGVPEAFF; cdr3_nt: TGTGCCTGGAGTGTAAGGGCTCAGGGTGTCCCTGAAGCTTTCTTT
j_call: TRBJ2-4; v_call: TRBV18; clone_size: .; d_call: TRBD1; cdr3_aa: CASSQRTGGGNIQYF; cdr3_nt: TGTGCCAGCTCCCAAAGGACAGGGGGCGGGAACATTCAGTACTTC
j_call: TRBJ2-1; v_call: TRBV19; clone_size: .; d_call: .; cdr3_aa: CASSIDSEVRYEQFF; cdr3_nt: TGTGCCAGTAGTATAGATTCGGAGGTCCGCTATGAGCAGTTCTTC
j_call: TRBJ2-3; v_call: TRBV28; clone_size: .; d_call: .; cdr3_aa: CASRTRGFTDTQYF; cdr3_nt: TGTGCCAGCAGGACCCGGGGTTTCACAGATACGCAGTATTTT
j_call: TRBJ2-1; v_call: TRBV19; clone_size: .; d_call: TRBD2; cdr3_aa: CASSIAGGRYNEQFF; cdr3_nt: TGTGCCAGTAGTATAGCGGGCGGGAGGTACAATGAGCAGTTCTTC
j_call: TRBJ2-2; v_call: TRBV19; clone_size: .; d_call: .; cdr3_aa: CASGGRAGELFF; cdr3_nt: TGTGCCAGCGGGGGTAGGGCCGGGGAGCTGTTTTTT
j_call: TRBJ2-7; v_call: TRBV6-5; clone_size: once; d_call: .; cdr3_aa: CASMEPPEQYF; cdr3_nt: TGTGCCAGCATGGAGCCCCCCGAGCAGTACTTC
j_call: TRBJ2-3; v_call: TRBV19; clone_size: .; d_call: TRBD1; cdr3_aa: CASSIGQGTDTQYF; cdr3_nt: TGTGCCAGTAGTATAGGACAGGGGACAGATACGCAGTATTTT
j_call: TRBJ2-1; v_call: TRBV7-3; clone_size: .; d_call: .; cdr3_aa: CASSFGSIAPNEQFF; cdr3_nt: TGTGCCAGCAGCTTCGGTTCTATTGCGCCCAATGAGCAGTTCTTC
j_call: TRBJ1-2; v_call: TRBV16; clone_size: .; d_call: TRBD1; cdr3_aa: CASSLTLTGTGDAYTF; cdr3_nt: TGTGCCAGCAGCTTAACACTCACCGGGACAGGGGACGCCTACACCTTC
j_call: TRBJ2-2; v_call: TRBV18; clone_size: .; d_call: .; cdr3_aa: CASSPMKSGALFF; cdr3_nt: TGTGCCAGCTCACCAATGAAGTCAGGGGCGCTGTTTTTT
j_call: TRBJ2-3; v_call: TRBV27; clone_size: .; d_call: TRBD1; cdr3_aa: CASSLNRGLPPDTQYF; cdr3_nt: TGTGCCAGCAGTTTAAACAGGGGCCTCCCCCCAGATACGCAGTATTTT
j_call: TRBJ1-6; v_call: TRBV15; clone_size: .; d_call: .; cdr3_aa: CATSRRFSYNSPLHF; cdr3_nt: TGTGCCACCAGCAGGCGCTTCTCCTATAATTCACCCCTCCACTTT
j_call: TRBJ2-1; v_call: TRBV7-2; clone_size: .; d_call: .; cdr3_aa: CASSLASPPYNEQFF; cdr3_nt: TGTGCCAGCAGCTTAGCTAGTCCCCCCTACAATGAGCAGTTCTTC
j_call: TRBJ1-1; v_call: TRBV7-2; clone_size: once; d_call: .; cdr3_aa: CASSLARQGGNTEAFF; cdr3_nt: TGTGCCAGCAGCTTAGCGAGGCAAGGCGGGAACACTGAAGCTTTCTTT
j_call: TRBJ1-1; v_call: TRBV7-9; clone_size: .; d_call: .; cdr3_aa: CASSEWGGGTEAFF; cdr3_nt: TGTGCCAGCAGCGAATGGGGAGGGGGTACTGAAGCTTTCTTT
j_call: TRBJ2-1; v_call: TRBV28; clone_size: .; d_call: .; cdr3_aa: CASSLSPDEQFF; cdr3_nt: TGTGCCAGCAGTTTGTCGCCGGATGAGCAGTTCTTC
j_call: TRBJ2-1; v_call: TRBV7-2; clone_size: .; d_call: TRBD2; cdr3_aa: CASSLTGGLAGAEQFF; cdr3_nt: TGTGCCAGCAGCTTAACAGGGGGACTAGCGGGAGCTGAGCAGTTCTTC
j_call: TRBJ2-5; v_call: TRBV5-1; clone_size: .; d_call: .; cdr3_aa: CASSWGGAGSWETQYF; cdr3_nt: TGCGCCAGCAGTTGGGGTGGCGCGGGGTCTTGGGAGACCCAGTACTTC
j_call: TRBJ1-6; v_call: TRBV27; clone_size: .; d_call: .; cdr3_aa: CASSFTGIKVSPLHF; cdr3_nt: TGTGCCAGCAGTTTCACAGGGATTAAAGTCTCACCCCTCCACTTT
j_call: TRBJ2-3; v_call: TRBV7-3; clone_size: .; d_call: .; cdr3_aa: CAGAPGTDTQYF; cdr3_nt: TGTGCCGGGGCCCCTGGGACAGATACGCAGTATTTT
j_call: TRBJ1-4; v_call: TRBV7-2; clone_size: .; d_call: .; cdr3_aa: CASSFAGRDEKLFF; cdr3_nt: TGTGCCAGCAGCTTTGCAGGGAGGGATGAAAAACTGTTTTTT
j_call: TRBJ1-5; v_call: TRBV6-2/TRBV6-3; clone_size: .; d_call: .; cdr3_aa: CASSYSSGRGGQPQHF; cdr3_nt: TGTGCCAGCAGTTACTCCTCGGGCCGGGGTGGTCAGCCCCAGCATTTT
j_call: TRBJ2-7; v_call: TRBV2; clone_size: .; d_call: .; cdr3_aa: CASRSYEQYF; cdr3_nt: TGTGCCAGCAGGAGTTACGAGCAGTACTTC
j_call: TRBJ2-7; v_call: TRBV28; clone_size: .; d_call: .; cdr3_aa: CASSLSPHGNTYEQYF; cdr3_nt: TGTGCCAGCAGTTTATCTCCCCACGGGAATACCTACGAGCAGTACTTC
j_call: TRBJ2-5; v_call: TRBV7-2; clone_size: .; d_call: TRBD2; cdr3_aa: CASSSGLAGRETQYF; cdr3_nt: TGTGCCAGCAGCTCGGGGCTAGCGGGACGAGAGACCCAGTACTTC
j_call: TRBJ1-1; v_call: TRBV18; clone_size: .; d_call: .; cdr3_aa: CASSPRSGGMWTEAFF; cdr3_nt: TGTGCCAGCTCACCAAGGTCGGGGGGCATGTGGACTGAAGCTTTCTTT
j_call: TRBJ2-2; v_call: TRBV5-1; clone_size: .; d_call: .; cdr3_aa: CASSLAAGGINTGELFF; cdr3_nt: TGCGCCAGCAGCTTGGCCGCAGGGGGGATCAACACCGGGGAGCTGTTTTTT
j_call: TRBJ2-5; v_call: TRBV6-5; clone_size: .; d_call: TRBD2; cdr3_aa: CASSYTSGGQETQYF; cdr3_nt: TGTGCCAGCAGTTACACTAGCGGAGGTCAAGAGACCCAGTACTTC
j_call: TRBJ1-1; v_call: TRBV7-3; clone_size: .; d_call: TRBD1; cdr3_aa: CASSLNHRGANTEAFF; cdr3_nt: TGTGCCAGCAGCTTAAACCACAGGGGGGCGAACACTGAAGCTTTCTTT
j_call: TRBJ1-6; v_call: TRBV11-2; clone_size: .; d_call: .; cdr3_aa: CASSPRGSPLHF; cdr3_nt: TGTGCCAGCAGCCCCCGCGGTTCACCCCTCCACTTT
j_call: TRBJ2-5; v_call: TRBV5-1; clone_size: .; d_call: .; cdr3_aa: CASSLEGVETQYF; cdr3_nt: TGCGCCAGCAGCTTGGAAGGGGTCGAGACCCAGTACTTC
j_call: TRBJ2-7; v_call: TRBV4-3; clone_size: .; d_call: .; cdr3_aa: CASSQVLVGGHYEQYF; cdr3_nt: TGCGCCAGCAGCCAAGTCTTGGTGGGAGGACACTACGAGCAGTACTTC
j_call: TRBJ2-3; v_call: TRBV9; clone_size: few; d_call: TRBD1; cdr3_aa: CASSVGRGTDTQYF; cdr3_nt: TGTGCCAGCAGCGTGGGCAGGGGGACGGATACGCAGTATTTT
j_call: TRBJ2-3; v_call: TRBV7-3; clone_size: once; d_call: TRBD2; cdr3_aa: CASSLKGSGRGPDTQYF; cdr3_nt: TGTGCCAGCAGCCTCAAAGGGAGCGGGAGGGGGCCAGATACGCAGTATTTT
j_call: TRBJ2-3; v_call: TRBV27; clone_size: .; d_call: .; cdr3_aa: CASSGYRARTDTQYF; cdr3_nt: TGTGCCAGCAGTGGCTACAGGGCCAGGACAGATACGCAGTATTTT
j_call: TRBJ2-7; v_call: TRBV19; clone_size: .; d_call: TRBD1; cdr3_aa: CASSRQGRLYEQYF; cdr3_nt: TGTGCCAGTTCTAGACAGGGAAGGCTCTACGAGCAGTACTTC
j_call: TRBJ1-2; v_call: TRBV5-1; clone_size: .; d_call: .; cdr3_aa: CASSLDSLEGYTF; cdr3_nt: TGCGCCAGCAGCTTGGACTCACTCGAGGGCTACACCTTC
j_call: TRBJ1-5; v_call: TRBV6-5; clone_size: .; d_call: .; cdr3_aa: CASSRSNQSQHF; cdr3_nt: TGTGCCAGCAGTCGGAGCAATCAGTCCCAGCATTTT
j_call: TRBJ2-1; v_call: TRBV7-2; clone_size: .; d_call: .; cdr3_aa: CASSSNRGQNFYNEQFF; cdr3_nt: TGTGCCAGCAGCTCGAACCGAGGACAGAATTTTTACAATGAGCAGTTCTTC
j_call: TRBJ1-1; v_call: TRBV19; clone_size: .; d_call: .; cdr3_aa: CASSALDRWHTEAFF; cdr3_nt: TGTGCCAGTAGTGCGCTTGACAGGTGGCACACTGAAGCTTTCTTT
j_call: TRBJ2-7; v_call: TRBV29-1; clone_size: .; d_call: .; cdr3_aa: CSAGQNNYEQYF; cdr3_nt: TGCAGCGCCGGACAAAACAACTACGAGCAGTACTTC
j_call: TRBJ2-7; v_call: TRBV25-1; clone_size: once; d_call: .; cdr3_aa: CASCDSAVCEQYF; cdr3_nt: TGTGCCAGCTGCGACTCGGCGGTGTGCGAGCAGTACTTC
j_call: TRBJ1-4; v_call: TRBV19; clone_size: .; d_call: .; cdr3_aa: CASRFVATNEKLFF; cdr3_nt: TGTGCCAGTAGGTTCGTAGCAACTAATGAAAAACTGTTTTTT
j_call: TRBJ2-3; v_call: TRBV30; clone_size: many; d_call: TRBD2; cdr3_aa: CAWSNIGGGFGTDTQYF; cdr3_nt: TGTGCCTGGAGTAATATTGGGGGAGGGTTTGGCACAGATACGCAGTATTTT
j_call: TRBJ2-1; v_call: TRBV7-2; clone_size: .; d_call: TRBD2; cdr3_aa: CASSSNLLAGPYNEQFF; cdr3_nt: TGTGCCAGCAGCTCCAACCTCCTAGCGGGGCCTTACAATGAGCAGTTCTTC